This T cell receptor (beta chain) comes out of a study of identical twins. Study-wide points: Surplus twin overlap in beta out-of-frame sequences was less pronounced. Potential partial confounding of zero-insertion analyses by invariant MAIT and iNKT cells was noted. With monozygotic twins, out-of-frame TCR alpha sharing exceeded what models estimated. In cord blood, abundant beta clonotypes had fewer insertions; memory showed no trend.

This CDR3 spans 15 amino acids. In germline, CDR1 is SNHLY, CDR2 FYNNEI. The V and J ends lost 6 bases and 4 bases, in that order; junction bases with no gene match: 2. Remarks on this clonotype: Its target is not known.

One entry per CDR3 protein, called by TCRdb with MiXCR from the 5' RACE reads. Seen here are approximately 220,000 distinct CDR3 sequences, less than 10% observed once, and the top ten hold roughly 5%. This receptor was identified in a woman aged 18-29 years in good health. Sequencing was carried out using memory (CD45RO+) T cells sorted from blood. The chain recombines TRBV2 with TRBJ2-6, with 11 bases identical to TRBD1. CDR3 in amino acids: CASRDRGRGANVLTF. The CDR3 DNA follows: TGTGCCAGCAGGGACAGGGGGCGCGGGGCCAACGTCCTGACTTTC.